This TCR beta chain is from a study of Ad26.COV2.S vaccination and SARS-CoV-2 variants. Turning to the study itself: Donor was in the COV1001 Ad26.COV2.S trial arm. Study conclusions and caveats: Recipients given vaccine exceeded placebo recipients in spike-specific TCR breadth.

Clones were sequenced by immunoSEQ multiplex PCR, and TCRdb holds only the in-frame ones, with some missing. The data show hundreds of thousands of clones, under 90% seen once. Comments on this clone: As yet, its antigen is unknown.

With 2 bases removed from V and 11 bases from J, the gap between germline ends came to 18 bases. The germline gives CDR1 SGHTA, CDR2 FQGTGA. The CDR3 is 14 residues long. The treatment denotes: roughly 18 received Ad26.COV2.S at low or high dose, single or two shots; several received placebo; per-sample allocation not given. The samples were gathered on day 63 after the first injection of vaccine or placebo. In the vaccine, an Ad26 vector expressed the SARS-CoV-2 spike of the Wuhan strain. The J gene is TRBJ1-1, the V gene TRBV7-3; no clear D gene. The receptor comes from a person aged 18-60 years who received the Ad26.COV2.S COVID-19 vaccine or a placebo. The sequencing used peripheral blood, collected in a trial of Ad26.COV2.S vaccine versus placebo. The CDR3 sequence: CASSLSPQARNAFF. The CDR3 bases are TGTGCCAGCAGCTTATCCCCCCAGGCTCGCAACGCTTTCTTT.